This T cell receptor beta chain was sequenced in a study of blood T cell repertoires in COVID-19. On the study more broadly: Sites in the United States, Italy and Spain provided acute and convalescent COVID-19 samples.

Original methodology: Reference gene primer amplification yielded estimated nucleated cell counts. Assay used: immunoSEQ multiplex PCR; TCRdb lists only in-frame clones, some missing. The D gene and trimming were derived from the DNA, and the V and J assignments and clone size from that table. This sample carries a few hundred thousand clones, more than 75% of them seen once, and the ten largest clones take just under 3%. Germline V gene lookup returns CDR1 SGHRS and CDR2 YFSETQ. J was trimmed by 5 bases and V by 2 bases; bases with no gene match: 5. The CDR3 is made up of 14 amino acids. Sequencing was done on a sample of PBMCs or T cells enriched from blood (not recorded which). The chain recombines TRBV5-1 with TRBJ2-5; 8 nucleotides align to TRBD1. This TCR came from a woman aged 25 to 45 who had recovered from COVID-19. CDR3 region: CASSFQGAEETQYF. The CDR3, as DNA: TGCGCCAGCAGCTTTCAGGGGGCGGAGGAGACCCAGTACTTC.